Below are 5 T cell receptor beta chains sequenced from a single sample in a study of shared clonotypes between healthy human individuals. Produced via immunoSEQ multiplex PCR; TCRdb's table is partial and in-frame only. The table lists around 1.4 million clones, roughly 98.5% of them singletons. Material for sequencing was naive CD4+ T cells sorted from blood. The subset is: CD45RA+ positively selected. The receptors were gathered from a young man in good health.

J is TRBJ2-1 and V is TRBV5-1, with 14 bases identical to TRBD2. Germline V gene sequence: CDR1 SGHRS, CDR2 YFSETQ. The CDR3 sequence is 14 residues long. Losses at the gene ends were 4 bases for V and 9 bases for J; bases not matched to a gene: 3. DNA of the CDR3: TGCGCCAGCAGCAAAGGACTAGCGGGAGGTGAGCAGTTCTTC. This gives the protein CASSKGLAGGEQFF.

This rearrangement joins TRBV2 to TRBJ1-4; 7 bases line up with TRBD1. CDR1 and CDR2 from the germline V gene are SNHLY and FYNNEI. This CDR3 region has 14 residues. V shed 4 bases, J shed 5 bases, and the junction held 4 bases outside the gene matches. The CDR3 protein is CASSAETGNEKLFF. CDR3 sequence (DNA): TGTGCCAGCAGTGCGGAGACAGGGAATGAAAAACTGTTTTTT.

The chain uses TRBV9 and TRBJ2-5; the match to TRBD1 covers 10 bases. V dropped 7 bases and J dropped 5; count of bases not matched to a gene: 11. CDR3 size: 15 residues. From germline, CDR1 is SGDLS and CDR2 YYNGEE. Written as DNA, the CDR3 is TGTGCCAGCGGCGACCGGGACAGGGGATTGGAGACCCAGTACTTC. Its translation is CASGDRDRGLETQYF.

This rearrangement joins TRBV29-1 to TRBJ2-1, with D maybe TRBD2 (5 bases). The germline CDR1 and CDR2 sequences are SQVTM and ANQGSEA. This CDR3 is built from 13 residues. V was clipped by 6 bases and J by 10 bases, with 19 bases between them. The CDR3 sequence: CSVEAGPPPEQFF. CDR3 coding DNA: TGCAGCGTGGAGGCCGGGCCCCCCCCCGAGCAGTTCTTC.

The gene calls are TRBV6-1 and TRBJ2-3; TRBD2 matches at 14 bases. CDR1 and CDR2 (germline): MNHNS, SASEGT. This CDR3 comprises 17 residues. Germline trimming cut 2 bases from V and 7 bases from J; bases unmatched to any gene: 8. The CDR3 bases are TGTGCCAGCAGTGAAAATGGACTAGCGGGAGGTATCAATACGCAGTATTTT. This translates into CASSENGLAGGINTQYF.